These 3 T cell receptor beta chains originate from one sample sequenced in a study of T cell responses to AZD1222 COVID-19 vaccine. The protocol was immunoSEQ multiplex PCR, while the TCRdb copy is restricted to in-frame clones and leaves out a portion. Here the sample spans roughly 130,000 clones, roughly 88% being singletons. The sample consisted of peripheral blood, taken on day 0 of AZD1222 vaccination. The source of these receptors is an adult in good health.

The rearrangement joins TRBV7-8 to TRBJ1-1; D uncertain. Trimming cost V 5 bases and J 1 base, with 23 bases left between them. The CDR3 spans 18 residues. The germline CDR1 and CDR2 sequences are SGHVS and FQNEAQ. The CDR3 loop reads CASSRAGGSGVGNTEAFF. The CDR3 nucleotides are TGTGCCAGCAGCCGAGCCGGCGGCAGTGGGGTCGGGAACACTGAAGCTTTCTTT.

The table lists this clone with a few counts. Written as DNA, the CDR3 is TGTGCCAGCAGGGTAGAGGACAGTCCAAACACTGAAGCTTTCTTT. Its translation is CASRVEDSPNTEAFF. The gene calls are TRBV7-3 and TRBJ1-1, with D perhaps matching TRBD1 (6 bases). The germline V gene encodes CDR1 SGHTA and CDR2 FQGTGA. The ends were cut back, 6 bases at V and 2 bases at J, with 16 bases in the middle. This CDR3 spans 15 amino acids.

This clone was counted only a few times. This chain uses TRBV4-1 with TRBJ1-6; no clear D. Germline V gene data show CDR1 as MGHRA and CDR2 as YSYEKL. The CDR3 covers 16 residues. V lost 4 bases and J lost 6, with 16 bases in between. The CDR3 region has the DNA TGCGCCAGCAGCCGAGATTCGGGGTTGCGTAATTCACCCCTCCACTTT. Protein: CASSRDSGLRNSPLHF.